This is a list of T cell receptor beta chains from one sample in a study of Ad26.COV2.S vaccination and SARS-CoV-2 variants. TCRdb's table, derived via immunoSEQ multiplex PCR, lists solely in-frame clones and lacks some. Of some 240,000 clones in the sample, around nine tenths were seen once. The starting material was peripheral blood, obtained in a trial of Ad26.COV2.S vaccine versus placebo. These receptors were collected from a person aged 18-65 years who received the Ad26.COV2.S COVID-19 vaccine or a placebo. CDR3s include the opening cysteine and the closing phenylalanine or tryptophan. The D gene is left open where the match is weak. Expanded clones are given a class, and other clones once, few, many or no size at all.

d_call j_call v_call clone_size cdr3_nt cdr3_aa
- TRBJ1-4 TRBV4-1 - TGCGCCAGCAGCCAAACAGCGCGGGGAATGGGGGGGATCGGTGAAAAACTGTTTTTT CASSQTARGMGGIGEKLFF
TRBD1 TRBJ1-1 TRBV9 - TGTGCCAGCAGCGTAGGAGGGGGCGCTGGGAACACTGAAGCTTTCTTT CASSVGGGAGNTEAFF
- TRBJ2-5 TRBV15 - TGTGCCACCAGCAGGGGAGGCCTAGAGACCCAGTACTTC CATSRGGLETQYF
- TRBJ1-1 TRBV18 - TGTGCCAGCTCACCAACGGCCACCGGCACTGAAGCTTTCTTT CASSPTATGTEAFF
- TRBJ2-2 TRBV4-3 - TGCGCCAGCAGCCGCCTGGAGCGGGACACCGGGGAGCTGTTTTTT CASSRLERDTGELFF
- TRBJ2-1 TRBV5-6 - TGTGCCAGCAGCCCCGGGATGTCCTACAATGAGCAGTTCTTC CASSPGMSYNEQFF
- TRBJ1-5 TRBV27 - TGTGCCAGCAGTAAGGGGGACAGCAATCAGCCCCAGCATTTT CASSKGDSNQPQHF
TRBD2 TRBJ2-2 TRBV7-9 - TGTGCCAGCAGCGCGGGACTAGCGGCGAACACCGGGGAGCTGTTTTTT CASSAGLAANTGELFF
TRBD2 TRBJ2-2 TRBV19 - TGTGCCACTAAGAGGGTAGCGGGACCCGGGGAGCTGTTTTTT CATKRVAGPGELFF
TRBD2 TRBJ2-4 TRBV2 - TGTGCCAGCAGTTCCGACCGAATGAAGACTAGCGGCACAGTAGCCAAAAACATTCAGTACTTC CASSSDRMKTSGTVAKNIQYF
TRBD2 TRBJ2-1 TRBV19 - TGTGCCAGTTCCCTACTGACTAGCGGGAGTAGGTATGAGCAGTTCTTC CASSLLTSGSRYEQFF
TRBD2 TRBJ2-4 TRBV15 - TGTGCCACCAGCAGTGGGGGGGGAGGTTCGACCAAAAACATTCAGTACTTC CATSSGGGGSTKNIQYF
- TRBJ1-5 TRBV7-2 once TGTGCCAGCAGCAACGGGGGGACCAATCAGCCCCAGCATTTT CASSNGGTNQPQHF
TRBD1 TRBJ2-5 TRBV5-6 - TGTGCCAGCAGCCGGACAGGGACGGAGACCCAGTACTTC CASSRTGTETQYF
- TRBJ1-1 TRBV5-6 - TGTGCCAGCAGCTTGTTTCAGCTGGGCACTGAAGCTTTCTTT CASSLFQLGTEAFF
TRBD1 TRBJ2-4 TRBV6-2/TRBV6-3 - TGTGCCAGCAGTCACCGGGACAGGGGGCCCAAAAACATTCAGTACTTC CASSHRDRGPKNIQYF
TRBD2 TRBJ2-1 TRBV6-2/TRBV6-3 - TGTGCCAGCAGTGCGGGGGGGAAAGCCTACAATGAGCAGTTCTTC CASSAGGKAYNEQFF
- TRBJ1-1 TRBV11-1 - TGTGCCAGCAGAGAGGTAACTGAAGCTTTCTTT CASREVTEAFF
- TRBJ1-4 TRBV5-1 - TGCGCCAGCAGCTTGGCTAGGGGAGGTGAAAAACTGTTTTTT CASSLARGGEKLFF
TRBD2 TRBJ2-1 TRBV5-1 - TGCGCCAGCAGCTTGGTCTCGGGACTAGCGGACAACAATGAGCAGTTCTTC CASSLVSGLADNNEQFF
- TRBJ1-6 TRBV7-2 - TGTGCCAGCAGAACGCAATCTACCGGGACACGGCAAGGTCCCCTCCACTTT CASRTQSTGTRQGPLHF
- TRBJ2-3 TRBV5-4 - TGTGCCAGCAGCTTGGGTCAGGGGCCCCAGGCAGATACGCAGTATTTT CASSLGQGPQADTQYF
TRBD1 TRBJ1-1 TRBV12-3/TRBV12-4 few TGTGCCAGCACCCGACAGGGTTTCACTGAAGCTTTCTTT CASTRQGFTEAFF
- TRBJ2-5 TRBV5-8 - TGTGCCAGCAGCCCCAGTCTCGCGGGGGAGACCCAGTACTTC CASSPSLAGETQYF
TRBD1 TRBJ1-2 TRBV19 - TGTGCCAGTAGTATAGGAAGGCGGACAGGGGGCGACTATGGCTACACCTTC CASSIGRRTGGDYGYTF
- TRBJ2-2 TRBV6-4 - TGTGCCAGCAGTGACGGACATAACACCGGGGAGCTGTTTTTT CASSDGHNTGELFF
- TRBJ1-1 TRBV19 - TGTGCCAGTAGTTCCCGGGTGGGCACTGAAGCTTTCTTT CASSSRVGTEAFF
- TRBJ2-5 TRBV5-1 - TGCGCCAGCAGCTCGGGACAGCGGGGAACGGAGACCCAGTACTTC CASSSGQRGTETQYF
TRBD1 TRBJ1-5 TRBV5-6 - TGTGCCAGCAGCCGGGGACAGGGGGCAAATCAGCCCCAGCATTTT CASSRGQGANQPQHF
- TRBJ1-3 TRBV5-5 few TGTGCCAGCAGCCCGGACATCCCCTCTGGAAACACCATATATTTT CASSPDIPSGNTIYF
- TRBJ2-2 TRBV3-1/TRBV3-2 - TGTGCCAGCAGGATGAAGGGCGGGGCTTGGGCCGGGGAGCTGTTTTTT CASRMKGGAWAGELFF
- TRBJ2-2 TRBV19 - TGTGCCAGTAGTATCGTCGCCGGGGAGCTGTTTTTT CASSIVAGELFF
- TRBJ1-1 TRBV10-3 - TGTGCCATCAGTGAGTCGGGACGGATGAACACTGAAGCTTTCTTT CAISESGRMNTEAFF
TRBD2 TRBJ2-1 TRBV4-2 - TGTGCCAGCAGCCAATCGACTAGCGGGAGTCTCAATGAGCAGTTCTTC CASSQSTSGSLNEQFF
TRBD1 TRBJ1-4 TRBV25-1 - TGTGCCAGCAGTGATTGGGGACAGGTTAATGAAAAACTGTTTTTT CASSDWGQVNEKLFF
TRBD1 TRBJ1-1 TRBV4-1 - TGCGCCAGCAGCCGCACTCGAGACAGGGGGCGGTTGAGTGACACTGAAGCTTTCTTT CASSRTRDRGRLSDTEAFF
TRBD2 TRBJ2-3 TRBV2 - TGTGCCAGCAGTGTGGGTAGCGGGAGCATTAACCGAGGGGATACGCAGTATTTT CASSVGSGSINRGDTQYF
- TRBJ1-1 TRBV20-1 - TGCAGTGCTAGCGAGACGGATGAAGCTTTCTTT CSASETDEAFF
- TRBJ1-4 TRBV13 once TGTGCCAGCAGCCTTCATCCGAAAACAGGGACCCATGAAAAACTGTTTTTT CASSLHPKTGTHEKLFF
TRBD2 TRBJ2-3 TRBV11-2 once TGTGCCAGCAGTCTTCCTAGCGGGGGGGCACGGAATACGCAGTATTTT CASSLPSGGARNTQYF
- TRBJ2-7 TRBV6-1 - TGTGCCAGCAGTGAGCCCCCAGGGATCCCCTACGAGCAGTACTTC CASSEPPGIPYEQYF
- TRBJ1-1 TRBV18 once TGTGCCAGTTCACCAGGCCCTCAAGGAACTGAAGCTTTCTTT CASSPGPQGTEAFF
- TRBJ2-7 TRBV4-1 - TGCGCCAGCAGCCAACCCACTAACTCCTACGAGCAGTACTTC CASSQPTNSYEQYF
- TRBJ1-4 TRBV5-1 - TGCGCCAGCAGCTTGGAGAGGGGGGTTAATGAAAAACTGTTTTTT CASSLERGVNEKLFF
TRBD2 TRBJ2-3 TRBV7-3 - TGTGCCAGCAGTAACCCTAGCGGGGGTATAGATACGCAGTATTTT CASSNPSGGIDTQYF
- TRBJ1-2 TRBV19 - TGTGCCAGTAGTTTCCCCGGGGACTTCGGGGGGCCTTATGGCTACACCTTC CASSFPGDFGGPYGYTF
- TRBJ2-1 TRBV7-2 - TGTGCCAGCAGCATACAAGGGAGCTCCTACAATGAGCAGTTCTTC CASSIQGSSYNEQFF
- TRBJ1-1 TRBV29-1 - TGCAGCGTGCGCCTGAACACTGAAGCTTTCTTT CSVRLNTEAFF
TRBD1 TRBJ2-7 TRBV5-6 - TGTGCCAGCAGCCGCGATGGGACAGGGTACTACGAGCAGTACTTC CASSRDGTGYYEQYF
TRBD1 TRBJ1-4 TRBV5-1 once TGCGCCAGCAGCGTGACAGGGACTACTAATGAAAAACTGTTTTTT CASSVTGTTNEKLFF
- TRBJ1-1 TRBV18 - TGTGCCAGCTCACGGTCCGAGAACACTGAAGCTTTCTTT CASSRSENTEAFF
TRBD2 TRBJ2-3 TRBV30 - TGTGCCTGGAGTCTCTTGGGAGGGCTACGCAGCACAGATACGCAGTATTTT CAWSLLGGLRSTDTQYF
TRBD1 TRBJ2-5 TRBV5-6 - TGTGCCAGCAGCTTACCCGGGACAGGGGTTGCGGAGACCCAGTACTTC CASSLPGTGVAETQYF